This TCR beta chain originates from a study of T cells in Graves' hyperthyroidism and ophthalmopathy. On the study more broadly: Peripheral blood was obtained at initial diagnosis, preceding any treatment.

The investigators amplified TCR beta CDR3 regions from RNA transcripts. An initial round of RT-PCR targeting the TCR CDR3 relied on the HTBI primer set. TCRdb processed the multiplex PCR reads anew with MiXCR; each CDR3 protein has one entry. The sample shows about 340,000 distinct CDR3 sequences, 15% to 20% of them seen only once. This clonotype has at least ten counts. The authors deemed Graves' hyperthyroidism stable absent ophthalmopathy progression within 18 months. The sample was blood. The sequence derives from a woman aged 50 to 60 with Graves' hyperthyroidism.

In DNA, the CDR3 is TGTGCCAGCTCACCACCGGGAACTTACAGCACAGATACGCAGTATTTT. Protein product: CASSPPGTYSTDTQYF. The rearrangement links TRBV18 to TRBJ2-3, with D unresolved. The CDR3 extends over 16 amino acids. The germline V gene has CDR1 KGHSH and CDR2 LQKENI. V shed 0 bases and J shed 0 bases, with 10 bases lying between them.